This TCR beta chain is from a study of cytomegalovirus exposure and HLA in healthy donors. The study, taken as a whole, reports: A later analysis linked 15,000 to 20,000 TCR beta sequences to HLA alleles at 0.05 false discovery rate.

PCR was performed using 60 Vbeta and 13 Jbeta primers. TCRdb's copy holds only in-frame clones and misses some; the assay was immunoSEQ multiplex PCR. The data contain 99,000 or so clones, about 80% of them singletons. Germline CDR1 is SGHRS and CDR2 is YFSETQ. With 1 base removed from V and 5 bases from J, the gap between germline ends came to 9 bases. The CDR3 has 14 residues. Details on this clone: The antigen is unknown. The sample holds other DNA sequences that translate to the same CDR3.

This receptor was obtained from a man in his 60s in good health and CMV-seropositive. Specimen: PBMCs. The chain carries TRBV5-1 and TRBJ1-4; a possible D gene is TRBD1 (5 bases). This chain's CDR3 is CASSLLGGNEKLFF. CDR3 nucleotides: TGCGCCAGCAGCTTGCTGGGGGGGAATGAAAAACTGTTTTTT.